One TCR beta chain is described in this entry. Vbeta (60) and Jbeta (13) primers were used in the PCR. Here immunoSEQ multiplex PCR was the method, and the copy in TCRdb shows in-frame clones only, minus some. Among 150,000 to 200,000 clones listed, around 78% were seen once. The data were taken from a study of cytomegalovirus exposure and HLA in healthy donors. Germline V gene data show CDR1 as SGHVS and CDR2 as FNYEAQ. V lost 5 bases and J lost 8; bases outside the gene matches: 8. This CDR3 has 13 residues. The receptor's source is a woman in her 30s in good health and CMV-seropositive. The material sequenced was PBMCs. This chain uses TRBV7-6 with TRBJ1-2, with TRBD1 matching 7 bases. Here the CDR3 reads CASSPRTGSGYTF. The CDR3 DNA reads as TGTGCCAGCAGCCCTCGGACAGGCTCCGGCTACACCTTC.